What follows is one TCR beta chain and its context. Some clones are missing from TCRdb's copy, which holds only in-frame ones; the method was immunoSEQ multiplex PCR. The sample records under 200,000 clones, about 88% being singletons. This sample stems from a study of blood T cell repertoires in COVID-19. Across the study: Material from acute and convalescent COVID-19 was sourced from the United States, Italy and Spain. PBMCs, B-cell-depleted T cells, or T cells were the source of the cDNA or gDNA that made up the material.

V gave up 4 bases and J gave up 4 bases, with 16 bases separating them. The CDR3 sequence is 14 residues long. Germline-derived CDR1 and CDR2 are GTSNPN and SVGIG (reference sequence). The origin of this receptor is a man aged 40-49 years with acute or convalescent COVID-19. This chain uses TRBV30 with TRBJ1-2; D unclear. Sequenced material: peripheral blood. The CDR3 coding sequence is TGTGCCTGGACCCTACAGTCTCAGCTCTATGGCTACACCTTC. This sequence encodes CAWTLQSQLYGYTF.